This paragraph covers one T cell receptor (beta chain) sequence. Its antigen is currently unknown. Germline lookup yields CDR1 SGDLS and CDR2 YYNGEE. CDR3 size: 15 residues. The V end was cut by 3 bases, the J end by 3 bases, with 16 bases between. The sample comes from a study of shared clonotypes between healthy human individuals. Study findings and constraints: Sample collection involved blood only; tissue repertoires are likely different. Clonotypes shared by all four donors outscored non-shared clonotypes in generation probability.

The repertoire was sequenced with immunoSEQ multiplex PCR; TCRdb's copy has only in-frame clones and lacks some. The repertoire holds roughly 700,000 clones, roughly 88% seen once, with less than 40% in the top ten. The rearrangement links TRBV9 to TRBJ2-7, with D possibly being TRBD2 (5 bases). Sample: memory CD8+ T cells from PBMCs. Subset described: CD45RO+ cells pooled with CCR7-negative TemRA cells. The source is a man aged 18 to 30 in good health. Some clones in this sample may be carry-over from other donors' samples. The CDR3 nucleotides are TGTGCCAGCAGCGCCACCCGCAGCGGAGGCTACGAGCAGTACTTC. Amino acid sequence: CASSATRSGGYEQYF.